The source of this T cell receptor (beta chain) is a study of blood T cells in healthy people across ages. Study results and caveats: Naive CD4+ cell counts and diversity both ran higher in long-lived than in aged donors.

It was ten milliliters of peripheral blood that were drawn from each donor. Germline V gene lookup returns CDR1 SGHVS and CDR2 FQNEAQ. This CDR3 has 16 residues. Primers used in a second PCR of roughly 6 to 11 cycles were a sample-barcoded 5' primer and a J-beta primer mix. From the 5' RACE reads, TCRdb called clonotypes with MiXCR, one entry per CDR3 protein. In the table there are roughly 560,000 distinct CDR3 sequences, around 24% of which are singletons. This clonotype was counted between two and nine times. What it binds is unknown. The sample also formed part of further work on T cells of mothers and their children.

Sequenced: blood. The chain uses TRBV7-8 and TRBJ2-5; 13 bases match TRBD2. The end of the DNA aligns better with TRBJ2-1, so the J call may be wrong. The sequence came from a boy aged 5-17 years in good health. CDR3 sequence: CASSLDGLAGEGEQFF. In nucleotides, the CDR3 is TGTGCCAGCAGCTTAGACGGACTAGCGGGAGAGGGTGAGCAGTTCTTC.